This T cell receptor (beta chain) was retrieved from a study of vaccination and CD4 T cells after COVID-19. The CDR3 spans 18 residues. With V trimmed by 1 base and J by 0 bases, 9 bases remained unmatched. From germline, CDR1 is SGHVS and CDR2 FNYEAQ. A remark on this clonotype: The antigen is undetermined.

Treatment here: 10-day PBMC culture with coronavirus spike peptide pools or control peptides (ViraFEST assay). Investigators obtained the unexposed donor's CD4+ T cells before the COVID-19 pandemic (2011-2018). Cultured CD4+ T-cell DNA underwent Oncomine TCR Beta short-read sequencing. MiXCR was run by TCRdb on the PCR reads, yielding one entry per CDR3 protein. This sample yields about 6,900 distinct CDR3 sequences, of which roughly 50% are seen a single time; under 40% belongs to the top ten. Source material: CD4+ T cells from blood, cultured in vitro. The genes are TRBV7-6 and TRBJ2-3; 8 bases fit TRBD2. The sequence was obtained from a human donor in good health. CDR3 region: CASSLEGGSGASTDTQYF. In DNA form, the CDR3 reads TGTGCCAGCAGCTTAGAAGGGGGTAGCGGGGCCAGCACAGATACGCAGTATTTT. The full variable domain, completed using reference TRBV7-6 and TRBJ2-3, is GAGVSQSPRYKVTKRGQDVALRCDPISGHVSLYWYRQALGQGPEFLTYFNYEAQQDKSGLPNDRFSAERPEGSISTLTIQRTEQRDSAMYRCASSLEGGSGASTDTQYFGPGTRLTVL.